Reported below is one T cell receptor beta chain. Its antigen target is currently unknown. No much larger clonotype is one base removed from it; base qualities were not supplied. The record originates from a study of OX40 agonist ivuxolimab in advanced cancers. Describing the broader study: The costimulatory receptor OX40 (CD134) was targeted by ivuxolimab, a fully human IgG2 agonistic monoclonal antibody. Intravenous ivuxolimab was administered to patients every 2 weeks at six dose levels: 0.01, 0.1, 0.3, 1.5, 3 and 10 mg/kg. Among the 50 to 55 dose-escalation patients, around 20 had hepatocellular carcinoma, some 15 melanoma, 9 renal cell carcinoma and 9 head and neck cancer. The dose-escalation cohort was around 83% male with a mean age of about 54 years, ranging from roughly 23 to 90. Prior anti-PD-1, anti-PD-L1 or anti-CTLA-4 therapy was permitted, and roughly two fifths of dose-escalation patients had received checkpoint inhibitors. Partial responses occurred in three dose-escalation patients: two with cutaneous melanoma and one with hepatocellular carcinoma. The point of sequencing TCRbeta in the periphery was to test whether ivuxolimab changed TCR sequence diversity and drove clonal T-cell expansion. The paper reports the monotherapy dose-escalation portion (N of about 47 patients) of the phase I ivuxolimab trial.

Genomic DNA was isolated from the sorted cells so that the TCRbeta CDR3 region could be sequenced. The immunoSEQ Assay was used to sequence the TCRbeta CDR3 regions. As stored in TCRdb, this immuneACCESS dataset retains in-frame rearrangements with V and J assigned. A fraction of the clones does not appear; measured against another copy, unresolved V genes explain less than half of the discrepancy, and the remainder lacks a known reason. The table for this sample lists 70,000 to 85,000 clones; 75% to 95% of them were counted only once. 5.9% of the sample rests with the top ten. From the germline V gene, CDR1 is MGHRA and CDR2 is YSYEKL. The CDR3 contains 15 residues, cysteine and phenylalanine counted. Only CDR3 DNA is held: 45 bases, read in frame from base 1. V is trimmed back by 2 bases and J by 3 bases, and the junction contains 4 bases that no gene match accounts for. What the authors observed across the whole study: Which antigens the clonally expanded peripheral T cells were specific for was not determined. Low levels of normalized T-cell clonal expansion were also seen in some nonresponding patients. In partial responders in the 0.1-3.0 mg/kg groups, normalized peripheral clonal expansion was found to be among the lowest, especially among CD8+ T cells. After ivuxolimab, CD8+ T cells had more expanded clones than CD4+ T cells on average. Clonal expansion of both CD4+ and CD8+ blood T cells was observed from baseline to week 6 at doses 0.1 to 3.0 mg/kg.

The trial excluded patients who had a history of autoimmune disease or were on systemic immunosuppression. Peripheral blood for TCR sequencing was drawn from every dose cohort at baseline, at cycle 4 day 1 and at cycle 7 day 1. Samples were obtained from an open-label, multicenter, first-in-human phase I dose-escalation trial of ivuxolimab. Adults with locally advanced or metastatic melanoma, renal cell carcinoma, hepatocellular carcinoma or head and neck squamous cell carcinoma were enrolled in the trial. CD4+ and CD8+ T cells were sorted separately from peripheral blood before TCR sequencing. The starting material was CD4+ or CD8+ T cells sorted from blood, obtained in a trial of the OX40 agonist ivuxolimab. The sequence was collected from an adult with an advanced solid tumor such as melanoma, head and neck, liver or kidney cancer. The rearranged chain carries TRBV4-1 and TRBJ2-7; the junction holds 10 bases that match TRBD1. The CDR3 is CASSQTGTGVYEQYF. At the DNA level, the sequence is TGCGCCAGCAGCCAAACTGGGACAGGGGTCTACGAGCAGTACTTC.